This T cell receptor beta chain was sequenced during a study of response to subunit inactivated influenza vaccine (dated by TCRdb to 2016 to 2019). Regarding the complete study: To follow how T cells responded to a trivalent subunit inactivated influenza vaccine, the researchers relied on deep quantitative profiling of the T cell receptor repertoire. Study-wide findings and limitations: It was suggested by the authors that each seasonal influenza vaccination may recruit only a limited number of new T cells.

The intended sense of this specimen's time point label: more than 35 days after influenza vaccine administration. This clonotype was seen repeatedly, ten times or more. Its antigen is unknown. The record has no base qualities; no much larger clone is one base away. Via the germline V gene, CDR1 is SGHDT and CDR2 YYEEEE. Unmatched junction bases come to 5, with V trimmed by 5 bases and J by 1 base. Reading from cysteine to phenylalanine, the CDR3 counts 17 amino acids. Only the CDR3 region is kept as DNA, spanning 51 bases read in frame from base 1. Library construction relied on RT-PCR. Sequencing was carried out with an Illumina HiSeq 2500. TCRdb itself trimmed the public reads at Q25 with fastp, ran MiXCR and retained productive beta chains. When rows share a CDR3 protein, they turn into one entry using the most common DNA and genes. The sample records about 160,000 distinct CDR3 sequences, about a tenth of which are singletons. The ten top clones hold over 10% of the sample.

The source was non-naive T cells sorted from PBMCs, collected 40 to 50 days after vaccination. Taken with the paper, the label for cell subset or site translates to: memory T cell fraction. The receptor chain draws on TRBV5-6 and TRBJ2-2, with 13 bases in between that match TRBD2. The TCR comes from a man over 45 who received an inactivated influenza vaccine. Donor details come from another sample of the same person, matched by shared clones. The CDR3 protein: CASRRLAGGRNTGELFF. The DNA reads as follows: TGTGCCAGCAGACGACTAGCGGGAGGTCGGAACACCGGGGAGCTGTTTTTT.